These 32 T cell receptor beta chains share one sample of origin, sequenced in a study of cytomegalovirus exposure and HLA in healthy donors. 13 Jbeta primers and 60 Vbeta primers were used for the PCR. This table comes from immunoSEQ multiplex PCR, and its TCRdb copy is limited to in-frame clones, with some not included. The top ten clones hold 1.8% of a sample with 140,000 or so clones, roughly 10% of them seen once. Material: PBMCs. The receptors shown here come from a male donor in good health and CMV-seronegative.

The chain links TRBV21-1 to TRBJ1-1; the table assigns TRBD1, which was not confirmed against the DNA. TRBV21-1 is a pseudogene. CDR3 length: 20 residues. The CDR3 nucleotides are TGTGCCAGCAGCAAAGCCCCTGGGGACAGGGGTCGGTTGGTGTGCACTGAAGCTTTCTTT. Its translation is CASSKAPGDRGRLVCTEAFF.

The CDR3 coding sequence is TGTGCCAGCAGCTTAGACAGGTGGGACAATGAGCAGTTCTTC. Translated: CASSLDRWDNEQFF. The rearrangement uses TRBV7-3 and TRBJ2-1, with D perhaps TRBD1 (6 bases). This CDR3 contains 14 residues. The germline gives CDR1 SGHTA, CDR2 FQGTGA. V was shortened by 2 bases and J by 5 bases, with 10 bases between the two germline ends.

The table lists this clone with a few counts. This chain joins TRBV5-1 and TRBJ2-5; 7 nucleotides align to TRBD1. CDR3 size: 15 residues. V gave up 0 bases and J gave up 5 bases; unmatched junction bases: 7. CDR1 SGHRS and CDR2 YFSETQ come from the germline V gene. The CDR3 DNA reads as TGCGCCAGCAGCTTGGAGGGGGCCCGATTCGAGACCCAGTACTTC. It specifies CASSLEGARFETQYF. Combining the CDR3 with reference TRBV5-1 and TRBJ2-5 gives the whole variable domain KAGVTQTPRYLIKTRGQQVTLSCSPISGHRSVSWYQQTPGQGLQFLFEYFSETQRNKGNFPGRFSGRQFSNSRSEMNVSTLELGDSALYLCASSLEGARFETQYFGPGTRLLVL.

V gene TRBV5-1 combines with J gene TRBJ1-1; perhaps TRBD1 as D (6 bases). The CDR3 is 15 residues long. In germline, CDR1 is SGHRS, CDR2 YFSETQ. Trimming took off 1 base at V and 4 bases at J, with 14 bases between the two ends. The CDR3 coding sequence is TGCGCCAGCAGCTTGAGCGGGGGGGACATCACTGAAGCTTTCTTT. It is translated as CASSLSGGDITEAFF.

This clone was seen a few times. The genes are TRBV5-4 and TRBJ2-5, with 12 bases aligning to TRBD2. Germline values: CDR1 SGHNT, CDR2 YYREEE (reference sequence). The CDR3 totals 18 residues. Unmatched junction bases numbered 10, after V lost 3 bases and J lost 1 base. CDR3 sequence (DNA): TGTGCCAGCAGCTATCCCCCTAGCGGGGGGGGGATCCAAGAGACCCAGTACTTC. Protein sequence: CASSYPPSGGGIQETQYF.

The sample holds a few counts of this clone. This chain connects TRBV27 to TRBJ2-3; D not resolved. Germline loops: CDR1 MNHEY, CDR2 SMNVEV (reference sequence). Trimming took off 4 bases at V and 4 bases at J, with 12 bases between the two ends. The CDR3 runs to 14 residues. The CDR3 nucleotides are TGTGCCAGCAGTTCCAGACTGACCCCAGATACGCAGTATTTT. Residues: CASSSRLTPDTQYF.

This chain uses TRBV9 with TRBJ2-2; 8 bases are shared with TRBD2. This CDR3 comprises 15 residues. From germline, CDR1 is SGDLS and CDR2 YYNGEE. V was pared by 3 bases and J by 1 base, with 2 bases of the junction left unmatched. The CDR3 DNA sequence: TGTGCCAGCAGCGGGGGACTAGAGAACACCGGGGAGCTGTTTTTT. Amino acids: CASSGGLENTGELFF.

This clone was observed a handful of times. The chain couples TRBV5-4 to TRBJ2-1; D is possibly TRBD2 (5 bases). The CDR3 totals 11 residues. V lost 5 bases, J lost 7 bases, and 7 bases lay in between. Germline CDR1 SGHNT, CDR2 YYREEE (reference sequence). The CDR3 here is CASRRGNEQFF. The CDR3 region has the DNA TGTGCCAGCAGGAGAGGGAATGAGCAGTTCTTC. Full variable domain (outside the CDR3, taken from reference TRBV5-4 and TRBJ2-1): ETGVTQSPTHLIKTRGQQVTLRCSSQSGHNTVSWYQQALGQGPQFIFQYYREEENGRGNFPPRFSGLQFPNYSSELNVNALELDDSALYLCASRRGNEQFFGPGTRLTVL.

This clone occurred a few times. The rearrangement joins TRBV30 to TRBJ2-7; D gene unclear. The V end was cut by 3 bases, the J end by 10 bases, with 13 bases between. CDR1 GTSNPN and CDR2 SVGIG come from the germline V gene (reference sequence). This CDR3 region has 11 residues. The CDR3 region has the DNA TGTGCCTGGAGCGATGAGACATACCAGTACTTC. Encoded protein: CAWSDETYQYF.

The chain links TRBV28 to TRBJ1-6; D unclear. This CDR3 is built from 15 residues. The V and J ends lost 3 bases and 9 bases respectively, with 15 bases between them. Germline assignment: CDR1 MDHEN and CDR2 SYDVKM. CDR3 DNA: TGTGCCAGCAGTTTTTCCCGGGTGGGGAGTTCACCCCTCCACTTT. Translating it yields CASSFSRVGSSPLHF.

In DNA form, the CDR3 reads TGTGCCAGCAGCCCCTACCTTGGCTCCTACGAGCAGTACTTC. Translating it yields CASSPYLGSYEQYF. The V and J genes are TRBV9 and TRBJ2-7; D unclear. CDR3 size: 14 residues. V gave up 4 bases and J gave up 0 bases, with 11 bases separating them. Germline-derived CDR1 and CDR2 are SGDLS and YYNGEE.

This clone came up a few times. This same CDR3 is encoded by further DNA sequences in the sample. The V and J genes are TRBV5-1 and TRBJ1-4, with 7 positions matching TRBD1. The ends lost 0 bases at V and 8 bases at J; junction bases unmatched: 4. Germline assignment: CDR1 SGHRS and CDR2 YFSETQ. The CDR3 sequence is 14 residues long. The CDR3 region is CASSLGQGGEKLFF. DNA of the CDR3: TGCGCCAGCAGCTTGGGGCAGGGGGGCGAAAAACTGTTTTTT.

The V gene is TRBV7-7, the J gene TRBJ2-2, with D possibly TRBD1 on 6 matching bases. The germline CDR1 and CDR2 sequences are SSHAT and FNYEAQ (reference sequence). Trimming cost V 0 bases and J 2 bases, with 10 bases left between them. This CDR3 is 16 amino acids long. The CDR3 region is CASSLAGRGNTGELFF. As DNA, the CDR3 is TGTGCCAGCAGCTTAGCCGGCAGGGGCAACACCGGGGAGCTGTTTTTT. Filled out from reference TRBV7-7 and TRBJ2-2, the complete variable domain reads GAGVSQSPRYKVTKRGQDVTLRCDPISSHATLYWYQQALGQGPEFLTYFNYEAQPDKSGLPSDRFSAERPEGSISTLTIQRTEQRDSAMYRCASSLAGRGNTGELFFGEGSRLTVL.

The V and J genes are TRBV6-1 and TRBJ2-7, with 8 nucleotides matching TRBD1. The germline CDR1 and CDR2 sequences are MNHNS and SASEGT. V was clipped by 2 bases and J by 2 bases; unmatched bases: 2. CDR3 length equals 14 residues. DNA of the CDR3: TGTGCCAGCAGTGAATTGGGACAGGCCTACGAGCAGTACTTC. It translates to CASSELGQAYEQYF.

This clone showed up just a few times. The chain is built from TRBV7-9 and TRBJ1-1; no reliable D call. CDR1 SEHNR and CDR2 FQNEAQ come from the germline V gene (reference sequence). V was pared by 7 bases and J by 13 bases, with 22 bases between. The CDR3 consists of 13 residues. DNA of the CDR3: TGTGCCAGCACCACCGGGGAGGGAACGCGTGATTTCTTT. Amino acids: CASTTGEGTRDFF.

The chain carries TRBV2 and TRBJ1-5; the match to TRBD1 covers 7 bases. The trim removed 6 bases at V and 2 bases at J, leaving 7 bases unmatched. CDR1 and CDR2 from the germline V gene are SNHLY and FYNNEI. This CDR3 has 15 amino acids. The CDR3 nucleotides read TGTGCCAGCAGGGCCACAGGGGCGGGCAATCAGCCCCAGCATTTT. Protein product: CASRATGAGNQPQHF. Variable domain in full (rest from reference TRBV2 and TRBJ1-5): EPEVTQTPSHQVTQMGQEVILRCVPISNHLYFYWYRQILGQKVEFLVSFYNNEISEKSEIFDDQFSVERPDGSNFTLKIRSTKLEDSAMYFCASRATGAGNQPQHFGDGTRLSIL.

This clone has just a few counts. The chain carries TRBV7-3 and TRBJ2-2; 9 positions agree with TRBD2. After removal of 6 bases from V and 6 bases from J, the junction contained 5 bases not matched to a gene. Per the germline V gene, CDR1 is SGHTA and CDR2 is FQGTGA. The CDR3 has 14 residues. CDR3 sequence (DNA): TGTGCCAGCAGTTGGCGGGGGGGGCCCGGGGAGCTGTTTTTT. This gives the protein CASSWRGGPGELFF.

This clone appeared a few times. This chain links TRBV30 with TRBJ1-3; possible D gene TRBD1, 6 bases. V was pared by 4 bases and J by 0 bases, with 13 bases between. CDR1 and CDR2 from the germline V gene are GTSNPN and SVGIG (reference sequence). This CDR3 spans 15 amino acids. The CDR3: CAWNRGGGSGNTIYF. CDR3 nucleotide sequence: TGTGCCTGGAACCGGGGGGGCGGCTCTGGAAACACCATATATTTT.

The rearrangement uses TRBV5-1 and TRBJ2-7; the match to TRBD2 covers 7 bases. Germline V lookup: CDR1 SGHRS, CDR2 YFSETQ. With 1 base clipped from V and 0 bases from J, the junction kept 1 base outside the gene matches. CDR3 size: 14 residues. Here the CDR3 reads CASSLPSGSYEQYF. The CDR3 nucleotides are TGCGCCAGCAGCTTGCCTAGCGGCTCCTACGAGCAGTACTTC. Combining the CDR3 with reference TRBV5-1 and TRBJ2-7 gives the whole variable domain KAGVTQTPRYLIKTRGQQVTLSCSPISGHRSVSWYQQTPGQGLQFLFEYFSETQRNKGNFPGRFSGRQFSNSRSEMNVSTLELGDSALYLCASSLPSGSYEQYFGPGTRLTVT.

This clone was found a few times. V usage is TRBV18 and J usage is TRBJ1-5; D might be TRBD1 (5 bases). The CDR3 length is 15 residues. Trimming removed 2 bases at V and 5 bases at J, with 13 bases between. CDR1 and CDR2 (germline): KGHSH, LQKENI. The CDR3, as DNA: TGTGCCAGCTCACCATCGGCGGGGGGAGATCAGCCCCAGCATTTT. Its protein is CASSPSAGGDQPQHF.

This clone was recorded a few times. The chain is built from TRBV5-1 and TRBJ2-7, with unresolved D. Germline-derived CDR1 and CDR2 are SGHRS and YFSETQ. V lost 4 bases, J lost 6 bases, and 20 bases lay in between. This CDR3 comprises 15 residues. CDR3 nucleotides: TGCGCCAGCAGCCCCCCAGGCAGGATGAGAACCGAGCAGTACTTC. Translating gives CASSPPGRMRTEQYF. Together with reference TRBV5-1 and TRBJ2-7, the CDR3 gives the full variable domain: KAGVTQTPRYLIKTRGQQVTLSCSPISGHRSVSWYQQTPGQGLQFLFEYFSETQRNKGNFPGRFSGRQFSNSRSEMNVSTLELGDSALYLCASSPPGRMRTEQYFGPGTRLTVT.

This clone was observed a few times. The V and J genes are TRBV19 and TRBJ1-4, with a weak D call TRBD1 (5 bases). This CDR3 comprises 16 residues. Trimming took off 4 bases at V and 8 bases at J, with 20 bases between the two ends. Germline V lookup: CDR1 LNHDA, CDR2 SQIVND (reference sequence). In DNA, the CDR3 is TGTGCCAGTAGTACGACCTCCGGACATTTTCACGAAAAACTGTTTTTT. Residues: CASSTTSGHFHEKLFF.

This chain uses TRBV4-1 with TRBJ1-2; TRBD1 agrees at 8 bases. The CDR3 is 16 amino acids. V dropped 4 bases and J dropped 5; count of bases not matched to a gene: 12. Looked up from germline, CDR1 is MGHRA and CDR2 is YSYEKL. DNA of the CDR3: TGCGCCAGCAGCCCCGGGACAGGATGGCTAACTTATGGCTACACCTTC. Amino acids: CASSPGTGWLTYGYTF.

This chain links TRBV7-8 with TRBJ1-1; D might be TRBD1 (6 bases). The V end lost 4 bases, the J end lost 0 bases, and 12 bases lay between the germline ends. From germline, CDR1 is SGHVS and CDR2 FQNEAQ. CDR3 length equals 15 residues. The CDR3 DNA is TGTGCCAGCAGCTCTCCGGGACACCTGAACACTGAAGCTTTCTTT. Residues: CASSSPGHLNTEAFF.

This clone was seen a handful of times. This chain joins TRBV10-1 and TRBJ2-5; TRBD1 aligns across 10 bases. The J call may be mistaken, given a closer DNA end match to TRBJ2-7. The CDR3 covers 18 residues. CDR1 and CDR2 (germline): WNHNN, SYGVQD (reference sequence). The CDR3 is CASRKHPWTGGTHYEQYF. The CDR3 DNA reads as TGCGCCAGCCGAAAGCACCCCTGGACAGGGGGAACCCACTACGAGCAGTACTTC.

The chain links TRBV29-1 to TRBJ1-2; D might be TRBD1 (6 bases). Germline V lookup: CDR1 SQVTM, CDR2 ANQGSEA. This CDR3 contains 14 residues. Trimming stripped 0 bases from V and 4 bases from J, with 12 bases between. The CDR3: CSVEDARGVYGYTF. DNA for the CDR3: TGCAGCGTTGAAGATGCCAGGGGAGTCTATGGCTACACCTTC. The entire variable domain, with the rest obtained from reference TRBV29-1 and TRBJ1-2, is as follows: SAVISQKPSRDICQRGTSLTIQCQVDSQVTMMFWYRQQPGQSLTLIATANQGSEATYESGFVIDKFPISRPNLTFSTLTVSNMSPEDSSIYLCSVEDARGVYGYTFGSGTRLTVV.

This clone was counted only a few times. This sequence joins TRBV7-9 and TRBJ1-1, with 7 positions matching TRBD1. The V gene end was trimmed by 5 bases and the J gene end by 7 bases; junction bases not matched to a gene: 7. Germline loops: CDR1 SEHNR, CDR2 FQNEAQ (reference sequence). The CDR3 consists of 13 residues. In DNA form, the CDR3 reads TGTGCCAGCAGCCAACGACAGGGTAATGAAGCTTTCTTT. Its translation: CASSQRQGNEAFF.

The chain recombines TRBV2 with TRBJ2-1; 7 bases are a match to TRBD1. CDR3 length equals 14 residues. CDR1 and CDR2 from the germline V gene are SNHLY and FYNNEI. J was trimmed by 4 bases and V by 7 bases; bases with no gene match: 7. The CDR3 loop reads CASNAGTEYNEQFF. In nucleotides, the CDR3 is TGTGCCAGCAACGCCGGGACAGAATACAATGAGCAGTTCTTC.

The rearrangement links TRBV6-5 to TRBJ1-5; tentatively, D is TRBD1 (6 bases). V shed 4 bases and J shed 4 bases, with 8 bases lying between them. This CDR3 spans 13 amino acids. Germline loops: CDR1 MNHEY, CDR2 SVGAGI. In DNA, the CDR3 is TGTGCCAGCAGTTCTCAGGGGAATCAGCCCCAGCATTTT. It encodes CASSSQGNQPQHF.

J is TRBJ2-1 and V is TRBV4-3; D not certain. The CDR3 covers 17 residues. CDR1 LGHNA and CDR2 YSLEER come from the germline V gene. V gave up 0 bases and J gave up 0 bases, with 12 bases separating them. CDR3 sequence (DNA): TGCGCCAGCAGCCAAGATCCCCCCCTCAGCTCCTACAATGAGCAGTTCTTC. Amino acid sequence: CASSQDPPLSSYNEQFF.

The J gene is TRBJ2-5, the V gene TRBV7-9; perhaps TRBD1 as D (6 bases). The better agreement between TRBJ2-7 and the DNA end casts doubt on the J call. CDR1 SEHNR and CDR2 FQNEAQ come from the germline V gene (reference sequence). CDR3 length: 15 amino acids. As DNA, the CDR3 is TGTGCCAGTTCTTCAACAAGACAGGTTCCCTACGAGCAGTACTTC. Translated, it gives CASSSTRQVPYEQYF.

This chain links TRBV19 with TRBJ1-1; weak D call: TRBD1 (5 bases). CDR1 is LNHDA, CDR2 SQIVND, per germline (reference sequence). The germline V and J ends were trimmed by 2 bases and 4 bases, with 11 bases remaining between them. The CDR3 sequence is 14 residues long. The CDR3: CASSIRSGVTEAFF. The CDR3 region has the DNA TGTGCCAGTAGTATACGGTCGGGGGTCACTGAAGCTTTCTTT.